This T cell receptor beta chain was sequenced for a study of blood T cell repertoires in COVID-19. Germline CDR1 MNHEY, CDR2 SMNVEV (reference sequence). Trimming cost V 6 bases and J 1 base; bases outside gene matches: 7. This CDR3 comprises 16 residues. Study processing details: Using reference gene primer amplification, nucleated cell counts were estimated. TCRdb keeps only in-frame clones here, not all; method: immunoSEQ multiplex PCR. The V and J calls and clone size are taken from that table; D and trimming were inferred from the DNA. Of over 150,000 clones in the sample, approximately 90% were seen once.

The source of this sequence is a young man who had recovered from COVID-19. The chain couples TRBV27 to TRBJ2-5; 11 bases fit TRBD2. Sequencing was carried out using peripheral blood. CDR3 loop: CASRTLAGGIQETQYF. The CDR3 DNA is TGTGCCAGCAGGACCTTAGCGGGAGGGATCCAAGAGACCCAGTACTTC.